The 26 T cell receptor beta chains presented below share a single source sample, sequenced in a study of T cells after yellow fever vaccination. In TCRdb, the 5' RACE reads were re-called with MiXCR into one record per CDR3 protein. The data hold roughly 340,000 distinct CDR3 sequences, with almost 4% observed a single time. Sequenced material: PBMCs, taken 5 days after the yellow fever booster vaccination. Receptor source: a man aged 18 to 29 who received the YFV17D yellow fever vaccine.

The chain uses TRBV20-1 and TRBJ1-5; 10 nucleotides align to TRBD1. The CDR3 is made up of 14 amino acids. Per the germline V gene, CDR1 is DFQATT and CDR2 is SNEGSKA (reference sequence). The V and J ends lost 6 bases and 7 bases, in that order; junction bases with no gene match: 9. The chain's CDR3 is CSAPDRGISQPQHF. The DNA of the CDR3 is TGCAGTGCCCCGGACAGGGGGATATCCCAGCCCCAGCATTTT.

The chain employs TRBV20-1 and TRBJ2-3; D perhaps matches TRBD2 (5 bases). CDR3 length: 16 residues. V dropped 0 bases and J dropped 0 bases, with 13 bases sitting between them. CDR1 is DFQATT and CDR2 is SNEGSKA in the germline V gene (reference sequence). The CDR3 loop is CSARDLGVFSTDTQYF. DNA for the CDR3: TGCAGTGCTAGAGATCTCGGGGTCTTTAGCACAGATACGCAGTATTTT.

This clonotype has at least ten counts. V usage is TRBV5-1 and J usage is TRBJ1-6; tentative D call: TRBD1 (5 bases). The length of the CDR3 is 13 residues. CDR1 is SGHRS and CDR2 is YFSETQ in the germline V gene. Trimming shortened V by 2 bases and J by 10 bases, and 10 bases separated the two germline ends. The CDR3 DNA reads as TGCGCCAGCAGCTTAGGGGTCGGCTCACCCCTCCACTTT. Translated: CASSLGVGSPLHF.

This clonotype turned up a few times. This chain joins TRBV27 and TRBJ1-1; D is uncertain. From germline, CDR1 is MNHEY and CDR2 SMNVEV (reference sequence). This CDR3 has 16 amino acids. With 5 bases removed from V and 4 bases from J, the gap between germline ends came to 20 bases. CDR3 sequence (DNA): TGTGCCAGCAGTAGTCTCCTCGGGCGGGTCGGCACTGAAGCTTTCTTT. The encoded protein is CASSSLLGRVGTEAFF.

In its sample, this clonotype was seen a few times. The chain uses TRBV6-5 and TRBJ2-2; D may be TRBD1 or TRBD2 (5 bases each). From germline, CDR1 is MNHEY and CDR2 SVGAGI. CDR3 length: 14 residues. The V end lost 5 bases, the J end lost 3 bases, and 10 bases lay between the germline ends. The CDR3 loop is CASSHRRDTGELFF. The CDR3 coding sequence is TGTGCCAGCAGTCACAGGCGGGACACCGGGGAGCTGTTTTTT.

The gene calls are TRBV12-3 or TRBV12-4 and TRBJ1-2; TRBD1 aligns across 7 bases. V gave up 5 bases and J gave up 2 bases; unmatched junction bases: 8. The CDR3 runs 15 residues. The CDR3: CASSPPPQGNYGYTF. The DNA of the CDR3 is TGTGCCAGCAGTCCCCCCCCACAGGGGAACTATGGCTACACCTTC.

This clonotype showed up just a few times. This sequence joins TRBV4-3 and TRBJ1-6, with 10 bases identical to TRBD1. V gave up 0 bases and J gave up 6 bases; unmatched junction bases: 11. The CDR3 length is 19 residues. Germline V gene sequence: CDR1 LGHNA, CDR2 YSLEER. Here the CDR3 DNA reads TGCGCCAGCAGCCAAGATAGGATGGGACAGGGGAGTCCTAATTCACCCCTCCACTTT. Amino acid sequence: CASSQDRMGQGSPNSPLHF.

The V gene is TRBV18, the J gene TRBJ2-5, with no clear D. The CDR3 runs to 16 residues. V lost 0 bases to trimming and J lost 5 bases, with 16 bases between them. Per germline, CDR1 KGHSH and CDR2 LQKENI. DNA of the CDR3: TGTGCCAGCTCACCACCCGCGGAGTCGGCCCTGGAGACCCAGTACTTC. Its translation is CASSPPAESALETQYF.

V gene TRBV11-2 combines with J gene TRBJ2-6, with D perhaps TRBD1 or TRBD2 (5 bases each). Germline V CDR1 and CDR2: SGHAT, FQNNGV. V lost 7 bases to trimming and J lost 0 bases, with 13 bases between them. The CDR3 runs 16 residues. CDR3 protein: CASTPPGTSGANVLTF. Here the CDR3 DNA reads TGTGCCAGCACCCCCCCCGGGACCTCTGGGGCCAACGTCCTGACTTTC. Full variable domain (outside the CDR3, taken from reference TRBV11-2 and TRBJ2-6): EAGVAQSPRYKIIEKRQSVAFWCNPISGHATLYWYQQILGQGPKLLIQFQNNGVVDDSQLPKDRFSAERLKGVDSTLKIQPAKLEDSAVYLCASTPPGTSGANVLTFGAGSRLTVL.

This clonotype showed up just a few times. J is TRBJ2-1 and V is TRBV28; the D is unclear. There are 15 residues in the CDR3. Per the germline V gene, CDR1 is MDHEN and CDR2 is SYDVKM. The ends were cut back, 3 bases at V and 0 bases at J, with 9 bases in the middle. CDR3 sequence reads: CASSLADGSYNEQFF. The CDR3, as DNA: TGTGCCAGCAGTTTGGCTGACGGCTCCTACAATGAGCAGTTCTTC.

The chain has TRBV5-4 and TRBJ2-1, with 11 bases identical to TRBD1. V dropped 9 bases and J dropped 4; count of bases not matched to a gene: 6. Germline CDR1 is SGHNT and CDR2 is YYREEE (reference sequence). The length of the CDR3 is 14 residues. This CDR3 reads CATDGTGGYNEQFF. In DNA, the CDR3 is TGTGCCACCGACGGGACAGGGGGATACAATGAGCAGTTCTTC.

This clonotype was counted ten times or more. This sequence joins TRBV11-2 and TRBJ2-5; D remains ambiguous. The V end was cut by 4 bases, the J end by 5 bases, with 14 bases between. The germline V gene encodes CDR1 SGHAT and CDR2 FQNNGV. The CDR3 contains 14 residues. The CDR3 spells CASSSDIGWETQYF. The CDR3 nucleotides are TGTGCCAGCAGCTCCGACATAGGGTGGGAGACCCAGTACTTC.

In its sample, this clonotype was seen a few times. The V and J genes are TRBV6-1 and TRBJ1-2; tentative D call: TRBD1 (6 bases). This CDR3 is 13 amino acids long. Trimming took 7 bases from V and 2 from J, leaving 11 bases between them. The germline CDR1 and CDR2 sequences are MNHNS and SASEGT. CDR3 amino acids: CASNNRVNYGYTF. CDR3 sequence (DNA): TGTGCCAGCAACAACAGGGTGAACTATGGCTACACCTTC.

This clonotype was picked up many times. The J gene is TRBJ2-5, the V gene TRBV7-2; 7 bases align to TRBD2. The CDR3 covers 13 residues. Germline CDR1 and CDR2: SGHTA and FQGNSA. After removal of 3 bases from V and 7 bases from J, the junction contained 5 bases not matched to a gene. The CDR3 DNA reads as TGTGCCAGCAGCTTCGGGACGGGGGGGACCCAGTACTTC. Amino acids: CASSFGTGGTQYF.

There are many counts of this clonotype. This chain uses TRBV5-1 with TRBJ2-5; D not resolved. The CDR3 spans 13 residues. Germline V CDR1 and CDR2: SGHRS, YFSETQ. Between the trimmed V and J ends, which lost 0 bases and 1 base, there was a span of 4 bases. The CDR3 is CASSLDTQETQYF. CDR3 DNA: TGCGCCAGCAGCTTGGACACCCAAGAGACCCAGTACTTC.

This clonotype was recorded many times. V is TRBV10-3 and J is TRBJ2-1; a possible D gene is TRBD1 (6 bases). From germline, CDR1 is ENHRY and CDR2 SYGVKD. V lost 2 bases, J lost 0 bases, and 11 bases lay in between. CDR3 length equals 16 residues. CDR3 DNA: TGTGCCATCAGTGAGCAGGGGTTTAGCTCCTACAATGAGCAGTTCTTC. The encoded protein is CAISEQGFSSYNEQFF.

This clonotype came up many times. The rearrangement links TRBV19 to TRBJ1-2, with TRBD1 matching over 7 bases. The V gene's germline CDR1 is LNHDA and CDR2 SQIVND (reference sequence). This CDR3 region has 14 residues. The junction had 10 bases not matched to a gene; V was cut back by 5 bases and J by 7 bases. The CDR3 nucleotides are TGTGCCAGTAGTGTGACAGGGAGTCCTCCTGGCTACACCTTC. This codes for CASSVTGSPPGYTF.

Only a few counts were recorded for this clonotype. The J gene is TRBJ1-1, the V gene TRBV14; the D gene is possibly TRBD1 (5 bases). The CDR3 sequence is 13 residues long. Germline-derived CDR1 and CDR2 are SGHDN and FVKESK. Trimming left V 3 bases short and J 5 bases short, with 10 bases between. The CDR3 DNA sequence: TGTGCCAGCAGCCACCTTCACAGGACTGAAGCTTTCTTT. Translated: CASSHLHRTEAFF.

Here the CDR3 reads CASSRWTGDDPGNTIYF. The CDR3 DNA sequence: TGTGCCAGCAGTCGGTGGACGGGGGATGACCCAGGAAACACCATATATTTT. V gene TRBV12-3 or TRBV12-4 combines with J gene TRBJ1-3; possibly TRBD1 for D (5 bases). The CDR3 consists of 17 residues. Trimming took 5 bases from V and 4 from J, leaving 21 bases between them.

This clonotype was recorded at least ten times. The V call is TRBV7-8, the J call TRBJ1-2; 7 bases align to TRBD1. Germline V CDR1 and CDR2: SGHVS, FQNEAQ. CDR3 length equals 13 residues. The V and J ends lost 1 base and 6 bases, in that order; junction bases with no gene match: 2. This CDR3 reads CASSLDRGHGYTF. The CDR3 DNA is TGTGCCAGCAGCTTAGACAGGGGCCATGGCTACACCTTC.

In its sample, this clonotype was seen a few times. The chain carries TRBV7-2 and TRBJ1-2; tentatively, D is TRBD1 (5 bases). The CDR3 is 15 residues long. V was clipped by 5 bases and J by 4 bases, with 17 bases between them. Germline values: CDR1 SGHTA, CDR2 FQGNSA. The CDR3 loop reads CASSPLAGLGYGYTF. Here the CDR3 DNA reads TGTGCCAGCAGCCCTTTGGCAGGGTTGGGCTATGGCTACACCTTC.

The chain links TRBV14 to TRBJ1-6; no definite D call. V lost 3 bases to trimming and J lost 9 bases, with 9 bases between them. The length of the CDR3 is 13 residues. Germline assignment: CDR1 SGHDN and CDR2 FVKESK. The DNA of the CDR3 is TGTGCCAGCAGCCAGGTTAGGGCTTCACCCCTCCACTTT. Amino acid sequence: CASSQVRASPLHF.

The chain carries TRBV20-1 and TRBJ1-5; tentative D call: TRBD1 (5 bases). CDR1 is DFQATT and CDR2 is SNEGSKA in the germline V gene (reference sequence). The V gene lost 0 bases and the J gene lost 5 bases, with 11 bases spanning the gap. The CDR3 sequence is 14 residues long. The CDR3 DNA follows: TGCAGTGCTAGAGATGGACAAACCCATCAGCCCCAGCATTTT. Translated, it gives CSARDGQTHQPQHF.

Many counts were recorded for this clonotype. Here the CDR3 reads CSASETGSDTQYF. The CDR3, as DNA: TGCAGTGCGAGTGAAACAGGGTCAGATACGCAGTATTTT. The rearrangement links TRBV20-1 to TRBJ2-3, with D perhaps TRBD1 (6 bases). Trimming cost V 6 bases and J 4 bases, with 14 bases left between them. Per the germline V gene, CDR1 is DFQATT and CDR2 is SNEGSKA (reference sequence). There are 13 residues in the CDR3.

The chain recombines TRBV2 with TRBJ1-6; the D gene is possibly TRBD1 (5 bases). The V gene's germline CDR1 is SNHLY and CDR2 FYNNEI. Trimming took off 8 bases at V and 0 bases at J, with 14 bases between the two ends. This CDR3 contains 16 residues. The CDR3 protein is CASFRGGSSYNSPLHF. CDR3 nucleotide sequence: TGTGCCAGCTTCCGGGGGGGGAGCTCCTATAATTCACCCCTCCACTTT. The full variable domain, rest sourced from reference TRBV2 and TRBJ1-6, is EPEVTQTPSHQVTQMGQEVILRCVPISNHLYFYWYRQILGQKVEFLVSFYNNEISEKSEIFDDQFSVERPDGSNFTLKIRSTKLEDSAMYFCASFRGGSSYNSPLHFGNGTRLTVT.

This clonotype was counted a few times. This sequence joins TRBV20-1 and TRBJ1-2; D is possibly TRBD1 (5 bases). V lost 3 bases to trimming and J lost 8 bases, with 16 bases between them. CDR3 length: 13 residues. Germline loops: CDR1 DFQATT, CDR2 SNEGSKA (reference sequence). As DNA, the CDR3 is TGCAGTGCTAGTGCCGGTTCAGGGAACGGCTACACCTTC. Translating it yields CSASAGSGNGYTF.